This TCR beta chain was recovered during a study of T cell repertoires in cytomegalovirus infection. In the study overall: Newly reported HLA-C-restricted and thoroughly characterized HLA-B-restricted CMV epitopes were employed.

TCRdb called the reads again in MiXCR, with one record for every CDR3 protein. The sample lists some 920,000 distinct CDR3 sequences, around 29% occurring once. The CDR3 extends over 16 amino acids. Germline-derived CDR1 and CDR2 are SGHNT and YYREEE (reference sequence). Study-wide results and limits: Summed frequency of shared TCR beta families picked out CMV carriers who also had the relevant HLA. In two of eight donors, the top clonotype was HLA-C-restricted CMV-specific.

Of note for this clonotype: The antigen is not known. Compared with germline, one end of the junction differs, possibly owing to a read error.

The sequencing here drew on cultured CD8+ T cells from PBMCs, taken from culture after CMV antigen stimulation. The chain links TRBV5-4 to TRBJ1-1; 7 positions agree with TRBD1. This clonotype was obtained from a human donor in good health (CMV status not recorded). Some clones in this sample may be carry-over from other donors' samples. CDR3 protein: CASTLTGTVMNTEAFF. The CDR3 nucleotides are TGTGCCAGCACCTTGACCGGGACAGTCATGAACACTGAAGCTTTCTTT.